The T cell receptor beta chain described here comes from a study of blood T cell repertoires in COVID-19. The overall study: Sites across the United States, Italy and Spain contributed samples from acute and convalescent COVID-19. From T cells, B-cell-depleted T cells, or PBMCs came the material, which was cDNA or gDNA.

This clone is a singleton in its sample. In the original analysis: Reference gene primer amplification gave nucleated cell count estimates. The assay was immunoSEQ multiplex PCR, and TCRdb's table has in-frame clones only and misses some. The DNA gave D and trimming, while V, J and clone size come from that table. The data hold about 290,000 clones, with around nine tenths observed a single time. The CDR3 is made up of 13 amino acids. With 6 bases clipped from V and 3 bases from J, the junction kept 4 bases outside the gene matches. Germline V gives CDR1 LNHDA, CDR2 SQIVND (reference sequence). This TCR was sampled from a man aged 40-49 years with acute or convalescent COVID-19. V is TRBV19 and J is TRBJ2-7; 8 bases agree with TRBD1. Sequenced material: peripheral blood. CDR3 sequence: CASRRQGNYEQYF. CDR3 DNA: TGTGCCAGTAGGAGACAGGGGAACTACGAGCAGTACTTC.